This TCR beta chain was found in a study of blood T cell repertoires in COVID-19. Study overall: Samples representing acute and convalescent COVID-19 were sourced from the United States, Italy and Spain. PBMCs, B-cell-depleted T cells, or T cells were the source of the cDNA or gDNA that made up the material.

As originally analysed: From reference gene primer amplification, estimates of nucleated cell counts were derived. Sequencing used immunoSEQ multiplex PCR; TCRdb keeps in-frame clones, though not all of them. The V and J calls and clone size are taken from that table; D and trimming were inferred from the DNA. Of more than 25,000 clones in the sample, 85% to 95% were seen once. The CDR3 is 16 residues long. The germline V gene encodes CDR1 LGHNA and CDR2 YSLEER. Trimming cost V 3 bases and J 0 bases, with 12 bases left between them. This chain uses TRBV4-3 with TRBJ2-1; D gene unclear. What was sequenced was peripheral blood. The sequence derives from a human donor with active COVID-19. The donor label of this sample is uncertain. CDR3 bases: TGCGCCAGCAGCCACGGCCGGAGCAGCTCCTACAATGAGCAGTTCTTC. It is translated as CASSHGRSSSYNEQFF.